This note documents a single TCR beta chain sequence. The antigen remains unidentified. This specimen belongs to a study of cytomegalovirus exposure and HLA in healthy donors. CDR3 length: 14 amino acids. Germline V gives CDR1 SQVTM, CDR2 ANQGSEA. J lost 3 bases, V lost 2 bases, and 4 bases had no gene match. This PCR relied on a set of 60 Vbeta primers and 13 Jbeta primers. Method: immunoSEQ multiplex PCR; TCRdb's copy keeps in-frame clones and lacks some. The sample holds fewer than 150,000 clones, just under 85% seen once. Healthy bone marrow donors formed the donor group. Notes on the study in general: A missense variant in DCLRE1C was later tied to TCR beta V- and J-gene trimming.

The sequencing sample was made of PBMCs. The sequence was obtained from a man in his forties or fifties in good health and CMV-seropositive. The V call is TRBV29-1, the J call TRBJ2-7; 10 nucleotides align to TRBD2. The DNA of the CDR3 is TGCAGCGTTGAACTGTCTAGCGGGGGCTACGAGCAGTACTTC. Translating gives CSVELSSGGYEQYF.